This T cell receptor (beta chain) was found in a study of early T cells in non-severe SARS-CoV-2 infection. About the study: From unsorted whole blood, bulk RNA was sequenced, and the chains remained unpaired. Notes on the study in general: The study's VDJdb matching favored anti-spike CD8 responses and missed private and CD4 specificities.

This clonotype was seen ten or more times. Its specificity is not known. In the library, individual cDNA molecules carried attached unique molecular identifiers. TCRdb reprocessed the 5' RACE reads via MiXCR and lists one record per CDR3 protein. The table shows fewer than 65,000 distinct CDR3 sequences, with roughly an eighth occurring only once. Looked up from germline, CDR1 is MGHDK and CDR2 is SYGVNS. CDR3 length: 15 residues. Trimming took off 4 bases at V and 1 base at J, with 13 bases between the two ends. J is TRBJ1-1 and V is TRBV25-1; D remains unclear. The sample comprised whole blood. The receptor's source is an adult who was a healthcare worker with PCR-confirmed SARS-CoV-2 infection or an uninfected control (not recorded which). CDR3 nucleotide sequence: TGTGCCAGCAGTGCATTATCCGGGAGGAACACTGAAGCTTTCTTT. Residues: CASSALSGRNTEAFF. Filled out from reference TRBV25-1 and TRBJ1-1, the complete variable domain reads EADIYQTPRYLVIGTGKKITLECSQTMGHDKMYWYQQDPGMELHLIHYSYGVNSTEKGDLSSESTVSRIRTEHFPLTLESARPSHTSQYLCASSALSGRNTEAFFGQGTRLTVV.